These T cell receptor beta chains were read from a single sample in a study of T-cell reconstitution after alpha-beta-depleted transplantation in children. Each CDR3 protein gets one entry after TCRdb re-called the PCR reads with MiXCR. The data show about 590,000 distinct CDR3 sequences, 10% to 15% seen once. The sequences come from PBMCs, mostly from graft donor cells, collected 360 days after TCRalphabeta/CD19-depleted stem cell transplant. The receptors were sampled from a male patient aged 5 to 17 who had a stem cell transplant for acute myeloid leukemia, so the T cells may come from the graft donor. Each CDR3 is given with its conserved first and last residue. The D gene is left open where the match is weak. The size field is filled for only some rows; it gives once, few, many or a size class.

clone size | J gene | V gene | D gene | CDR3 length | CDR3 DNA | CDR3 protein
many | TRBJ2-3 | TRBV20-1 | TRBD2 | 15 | TGCAGTGCTAGCCCCGGACTAGCGGGCACAGATACGCAGTATTTT | CSASPGLAGTDTQYF
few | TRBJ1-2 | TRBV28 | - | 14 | TGTGCCAGCAGCATTCCACAGGGACTTTATGGCTACACCTTC | CASSIPQGLYGYTF
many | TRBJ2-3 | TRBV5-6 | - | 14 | TGTGCCAGCAGCTTGGGGATTAGCACAGATACGCAGTATTTT | CASSLGISTDTQYF
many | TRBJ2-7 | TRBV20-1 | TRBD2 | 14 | TGCAGTGCTCTGGGACTAGCGGCGTCCTACGAGCAGTACTTC | CSALGLAASYEQYF
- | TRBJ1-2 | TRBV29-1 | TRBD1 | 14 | TGCAGCGTCGCGCTGGGACAGGGGAACTATGGCTACACCTTC | CSVALGQGNYGYTF
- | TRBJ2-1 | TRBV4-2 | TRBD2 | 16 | TGTGCCAGCAGCCAGGTAGCGGGAGTAGGGGACAATGAGCAGTTCTTC | CASSQVAGVGDNEQFF
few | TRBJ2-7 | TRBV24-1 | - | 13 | TGTGCCACCAGTACAGGGACCTTCAACGAGCAGTACTTC | CATSTGTFNEQYF
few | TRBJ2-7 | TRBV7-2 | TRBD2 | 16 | TGTGCCAGCAGCTTATTTACGGGAGGGGGATCCTACGAGCAGTACTTC | CASSLFTGGGSYEQYF
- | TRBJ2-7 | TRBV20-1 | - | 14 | TGCAGTGCTAGCGGCTATCCCGGAGCCTCCGAGCAGTACTTC | CSASGYPGASEQYF
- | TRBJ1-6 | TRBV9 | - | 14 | TGTGCCAGCAGCGTAGTACAGGGAGATTCACCCCTCCACTTT | CASSVVQGDSPLHF
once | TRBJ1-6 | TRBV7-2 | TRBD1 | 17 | TGTGCCAGCAGCTCAGGGTGGGGGACAGGGGTGAATTCACCCCTCCACTTT | CASSSGWGTGVNSPLHF
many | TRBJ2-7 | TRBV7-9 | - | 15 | TGTGCCAGCGTGACCTTTCCCGGGACCACCTACGAGCAGTACTTC | CASVTFPGTTYEQYF
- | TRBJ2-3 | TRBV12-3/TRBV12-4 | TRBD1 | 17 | TGTGCCAGCAGTCCAACCGGGACAGGGGGTAGGACAGATACGCAGTATTTT | CASSPTGTGGRTDTQYF